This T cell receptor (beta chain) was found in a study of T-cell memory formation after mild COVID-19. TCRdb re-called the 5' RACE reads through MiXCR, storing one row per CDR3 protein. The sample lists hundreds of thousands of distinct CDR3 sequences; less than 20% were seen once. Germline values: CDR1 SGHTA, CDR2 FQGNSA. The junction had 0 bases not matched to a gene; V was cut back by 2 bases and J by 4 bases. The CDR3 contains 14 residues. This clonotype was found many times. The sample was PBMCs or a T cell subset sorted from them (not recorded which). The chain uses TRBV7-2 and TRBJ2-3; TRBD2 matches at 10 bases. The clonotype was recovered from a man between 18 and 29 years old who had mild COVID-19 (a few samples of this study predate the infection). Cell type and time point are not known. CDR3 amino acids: CASSLLAGADTQYF. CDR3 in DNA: TGTGCCAGCAGCTTACTAGCGGGGGCAGATACGCAGTATTTT.